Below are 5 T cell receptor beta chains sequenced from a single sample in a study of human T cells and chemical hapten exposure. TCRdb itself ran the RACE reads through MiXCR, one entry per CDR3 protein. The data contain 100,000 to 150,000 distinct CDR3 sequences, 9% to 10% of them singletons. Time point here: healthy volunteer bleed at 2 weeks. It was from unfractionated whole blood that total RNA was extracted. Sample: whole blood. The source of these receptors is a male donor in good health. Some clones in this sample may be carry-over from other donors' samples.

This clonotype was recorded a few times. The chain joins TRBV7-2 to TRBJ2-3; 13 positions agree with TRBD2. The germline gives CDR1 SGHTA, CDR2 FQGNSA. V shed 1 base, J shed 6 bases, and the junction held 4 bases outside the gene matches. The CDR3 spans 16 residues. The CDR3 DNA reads TGTGCCAGCAGCTTAGTACTAGCGGGAGGGCCGGATACGCAGTATTTT. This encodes CASSLVLAGGPDTQYF.

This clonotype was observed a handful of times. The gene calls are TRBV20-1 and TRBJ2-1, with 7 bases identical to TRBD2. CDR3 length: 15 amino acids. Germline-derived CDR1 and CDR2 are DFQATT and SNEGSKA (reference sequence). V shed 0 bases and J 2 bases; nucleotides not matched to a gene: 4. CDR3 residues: CSARDREATYNEQFF. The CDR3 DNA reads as TGCAGTGCTAGAGACCGGGAGGCCACCTACAATGAGCAGTTCTTC.

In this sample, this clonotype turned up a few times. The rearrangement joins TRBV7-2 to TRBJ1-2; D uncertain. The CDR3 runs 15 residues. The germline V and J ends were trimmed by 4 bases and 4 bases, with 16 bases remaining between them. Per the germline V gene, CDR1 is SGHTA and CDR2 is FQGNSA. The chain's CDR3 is CASSSPVLEGYGYTF. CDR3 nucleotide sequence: TGTGCCAGCAGCTCTCCGGTTTTAGAGGGCTATGGCTACACCTTC.

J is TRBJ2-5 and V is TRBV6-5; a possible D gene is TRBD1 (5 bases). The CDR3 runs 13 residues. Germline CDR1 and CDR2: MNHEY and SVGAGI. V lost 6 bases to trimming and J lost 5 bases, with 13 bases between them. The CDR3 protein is CASSLSYRETQYF. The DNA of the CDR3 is TGTGCCAGCAGCCTCAGTTACAGGGAGACCCAGTACTTC.

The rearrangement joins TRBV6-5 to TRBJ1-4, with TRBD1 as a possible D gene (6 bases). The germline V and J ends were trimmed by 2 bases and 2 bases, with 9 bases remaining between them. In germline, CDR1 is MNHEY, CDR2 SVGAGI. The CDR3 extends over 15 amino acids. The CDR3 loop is CASSYSRGTNEKLFF. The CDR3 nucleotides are TGTGCCAGCAGTTACAGCAGGGGCACTAATGAAAAACTGTTTTTT.